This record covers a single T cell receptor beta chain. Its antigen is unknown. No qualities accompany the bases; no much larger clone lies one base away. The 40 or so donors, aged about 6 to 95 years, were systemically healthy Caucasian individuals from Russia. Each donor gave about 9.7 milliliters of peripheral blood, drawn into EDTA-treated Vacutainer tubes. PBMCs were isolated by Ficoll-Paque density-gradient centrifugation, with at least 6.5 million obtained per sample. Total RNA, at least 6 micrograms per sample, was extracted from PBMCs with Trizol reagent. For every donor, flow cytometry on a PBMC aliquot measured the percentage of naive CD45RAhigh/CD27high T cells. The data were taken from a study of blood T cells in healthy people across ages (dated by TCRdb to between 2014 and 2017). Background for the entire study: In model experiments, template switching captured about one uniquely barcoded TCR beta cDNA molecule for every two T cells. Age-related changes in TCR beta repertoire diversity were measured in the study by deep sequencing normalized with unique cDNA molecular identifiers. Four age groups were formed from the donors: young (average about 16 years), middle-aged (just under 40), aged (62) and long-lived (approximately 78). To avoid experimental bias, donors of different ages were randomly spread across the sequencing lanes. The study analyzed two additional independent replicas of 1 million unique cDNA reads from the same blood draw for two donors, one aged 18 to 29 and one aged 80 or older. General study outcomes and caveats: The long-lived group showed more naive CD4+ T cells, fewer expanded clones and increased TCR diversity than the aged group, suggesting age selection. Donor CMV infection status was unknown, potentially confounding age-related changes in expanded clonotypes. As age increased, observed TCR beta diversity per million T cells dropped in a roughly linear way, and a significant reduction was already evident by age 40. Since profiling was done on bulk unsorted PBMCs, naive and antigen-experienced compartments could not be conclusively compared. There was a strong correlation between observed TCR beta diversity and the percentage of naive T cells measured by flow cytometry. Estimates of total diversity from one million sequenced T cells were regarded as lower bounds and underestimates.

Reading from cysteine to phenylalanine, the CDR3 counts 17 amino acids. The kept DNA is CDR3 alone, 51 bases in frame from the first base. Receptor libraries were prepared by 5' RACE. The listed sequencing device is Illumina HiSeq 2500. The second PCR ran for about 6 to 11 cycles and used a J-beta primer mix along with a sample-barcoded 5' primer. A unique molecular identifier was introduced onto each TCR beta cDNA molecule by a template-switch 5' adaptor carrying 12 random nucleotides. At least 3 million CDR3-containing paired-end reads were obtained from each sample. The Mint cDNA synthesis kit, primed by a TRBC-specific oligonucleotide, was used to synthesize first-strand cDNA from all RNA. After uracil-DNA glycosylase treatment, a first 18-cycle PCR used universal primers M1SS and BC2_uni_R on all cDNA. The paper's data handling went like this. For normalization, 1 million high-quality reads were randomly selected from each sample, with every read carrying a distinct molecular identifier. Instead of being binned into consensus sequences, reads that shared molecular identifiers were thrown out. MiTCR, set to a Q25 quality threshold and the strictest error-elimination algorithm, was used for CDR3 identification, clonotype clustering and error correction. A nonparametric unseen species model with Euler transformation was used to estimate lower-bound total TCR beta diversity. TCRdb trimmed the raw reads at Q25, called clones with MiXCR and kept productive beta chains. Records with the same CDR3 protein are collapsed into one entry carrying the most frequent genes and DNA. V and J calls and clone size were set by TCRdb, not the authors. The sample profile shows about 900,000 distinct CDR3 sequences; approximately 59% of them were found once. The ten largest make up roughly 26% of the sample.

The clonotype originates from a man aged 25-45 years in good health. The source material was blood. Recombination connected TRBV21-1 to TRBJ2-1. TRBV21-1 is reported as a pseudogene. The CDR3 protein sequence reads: CASSKVATPSSYNEQFF. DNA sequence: TGTGCCAGCAGCAAAGTCGCGACACCGAGCTCCTACAATGAGCAGTTCTTC.